This TCR beta chain was retrieved from a study of tumor-infiltrating lymphocytes in glioblastoma multiforme. Notes on the study in general: Clone frequencies may be distorted by unequal TCR transcripts per cell. Functional subtype sorting of these T cells was not performed.

TCRB libraries came from RNA via three nested multiplex PCR rounds. Input was approximately 0.48 ug total RNA, reverse-transcribed with a C-beta primer. These TCRB libraries lack any described unique molecular identifiers. TCRdb passed the multiplex PCR reads through MiXCR, listing each CDR3 protein once. This table holds 30,000 or so distinct CDR3 sequences, 60% to 75% found once. A word on this clonotype: Its antigen is still unknown. The CDR3 end shows no conserved phenylalanine or tryptophan, and so a read error is likely.

Sequenced sample: brain tumor tissue. The source is a male donor with glioblastoma.

CDR3 loop: CSARDLGLTEETQYL. The CDR3 region has the DNA TGCAGTGCCAGAGACTTGGGACTAACGGAAGAGACCCAGTACCTC. V gene TRBV20-1 combines with J gene TRBJ2-5; 7 bases fit TRBD2. The CDR3 is 15 residues long. CDR1 DFQATT and CDR2 SNEGSKA come from the germline V gene (reference sequence).